This T cell receptor (beta chain) was observed in a study of metastatic and nonmetastatic thyroid tumors. Study as a whole: From malignant and benign thyroid patients, repertoires in blood and in tumor or nodule tissue were compared.

Regarding the study as a whole: Patients with malignant thyroid tumors reportedly had significantly higher TCR beta diversity than those with benign nodules, in blood and tumor.

Concerning this clone: Its antigen is as yet unknown. One junction end disagrees with the germline gene, perhaps due to a read error.

CDR3 length: 13 residues. In the study's own analysis: The study built a papillary thyroid cancer distant-metastasis classifier from CDR3 differences across clinicopathological groups. TCRdb reanalyzed the PCR reads with MiXCR. The V and J calls here are based on TCRdb, not the publication. This repertoire shows 4,500 to 5,500 clones, roughly 28% found once; its top ten account for 15% to 20%. Thyroid surgery was preceded by no treatment in any patient. This chain connects TRBV12-3 or TRBV12-4 to TRBJ2-1, with unresolved D. The TCR comes from a female donor with papillary thyroid cancer or a benign thyroid nodule (not recorded which). Some clones in this sample may be carry-over from other donors' samples. The sequencing input was adjacent normal tissue. This chain's CDR3 is CASRAGSRNDQFF. CDR3 in DNA: TGTGCCAGTAGAGCCGGCAGCCGCAATGATCAGTTCTTC.